The rows below give T cell receptor beta chains drawn from one sample of a study of blood T cell repertoires in COVID-19. Generated by immunoSEQ multiplex PCR, the TCRdb table keeps only in-frame clones and is missing some. The data contain about 230,000 clones, approximately 80% of them singletons. Input material: peripheral blood. These receptors originate from a man aged 35 to 55 with acute or convalescent COVID-19. The CDR3 runs from the conserved cysteine through the conserved F or W. For some rows the clone size is stated as once, few or many, or as a class when expanded; others skip it.

V	size	J	CDR3
TRBV29-1	.	TRBJ2-5	CSVQLTKETQYF
TRBV5-1	.	TRBJ2-1	CASRIGPSGRVRDEQFF
TRBV6-6	.	TRBJ1-1	CASSPRGGTEAFF
TRBV5-6	.	TRBJ2-1	CASSYRLAGASHEQFF
TRBV18	once	TRBJ2-7	CASSPRVAGGSGQYF
TRBV5-1	few	TRBJ2-7	CASSLVGQGFREQYF
TRBV5-6	.	TRBJ1-5	CASSPGGGLNQPQHF
TRBV6-5	.	TRBJ1-3	CASSLQGAVGNTIYF
TRBV7-9	.	TRBJ2-6	CASSLGGMGANVLTF
TRBV19	.	TRBJ1-6	CATEGGGLDSPLHF
TRBV19	.	TRBJ2-1	CASSIVGTSSYNEQFF
TRBV2	few	TRBJ2-3	CASTPRWGGFRDTQYF
TRBV4-1	.	TRBJ1-5	CASSQGVDQPQHF
TRBV2	.	TRBJ1-5	CASSVSRGGNQPQHF
TRBV12-3/TRBV12-4	.	TRBJ1-5	CASTPSTGQPQHF
TRBV7-9	.	TRBJ2-7	CASSSRDSGHYEQYF
TRBV10-3	.	TRBJ1-2	CAISGQRNYGYTF
TRBV4-1	once	TRBJ1-1	CASSFNRDFNTEAFF
TRBV4-2	.	TRBJ1-6	CASSQDLPGFSYNSPLHF
TRBV4-3	.	TRBJ1-6	CASSLQPGNSPLHF
TRBV5-5	.	TRBJ2-5	CASSFGTQETQYF
TRBV3-1/TRBV3-2	once	TRBJ2-7	CASGRDRGSEQYF
TRBV6-5	once	TRBJ1-3	CASSGQYSGNTIYF
TRBV7-2	.	TRBJ2-1	CASSSLAPSSYNEQFF
TRBV3-1/TRBV3-2	.	TRBJ2-7	CASRQGSNEQYF
TRBV6-5	.	TRBJ2-1	CASRKRDLEQFF
TRBV19	.	TRBJ2-1	CASGRSGRYSYNEQFF
TRBV3-1/TRBV3-2	.	TRBJ1-5	CASSPPGYQPQHF
TRBV5-1	.	TRBJ2-3	CASSQSTDTQYF
TRBV7-9	.	TRBJ1-1	CASSSPGGKAFF
TRBV4-2	.	TRBJ2-3	CASSQEIGQALSTDTQYF
TRBV15	.	TRBJ1-4	CATSRDRTGGNEKLFF
TRBV5-5	.	TRBJ2-5	CASSFLWTSGPRTQYF
TRBV7-3	.	TRBJ2-5	CASSLSGTGKETQYF
TRBV28	.	TRBJ1-2	CASSLQNGEFGYGYTF
TRBV7-9	.	TRBJ2-7	CASRPGAGGNYEQYF
TRBV11-2	.	TRBJ1-2	CASSLARGRGWGYTF
TRBV7-2	once	TRBJ2-3	CASSLARNLADTQYF